These 14 T cell receptor beta chains originate from one sample sequenced in a study of radiation and T cells in renal cell carcinoma. TCRdb's table, derived via immunoSEQ multiplex PCR, lists solely in-frame clones and lacks some. The sample yields 130,000 or so clones, about 88% seen once. Time point defined: baseline pretreatment blood. Noted treatment: 15 Gy SBRT to primary tumor, nephrectomy 4 weeks later. The source material was blood, sampled from a patient whose treatment included radiotherapy and nephrectomy. These receptors all stem from a woman between 45 and 65 years old with renal cell carcinoma.

V and J are TRBV19 and TRBJ1-1; D uncertain. Trimming took 3 bases from V and 8 from J, leaving 10 bases between them. Germline values: CDR1 LNHDA, CDR2 SQIVND (reference sequence). CDR3 length: 12 amino acids. The CDR3 DNA reads TGTGCCAGTAGTATGAGTCGAGGGGAAGCTTTCTTT. Translating it yields CASSMSRGEAFF.

The chain couples TRBV7-6 to TRBJ1-1; 7 bases agree with TRBD1. Unmatched junction bases numbered 6, after V lost 5 bases and J lost 0 bases. CDR1 is SGHVS and CDR2 is FNYEAQ in the germline V gene. The CDR3 has 15 residues. The CDR3 nucleotides are TGTGCCAGCAGCCCACACAGGGGTCTGAACACTGAAGCTTTCTTT. It codes for CASSPHRGLNTEAFF. The variable domain in full, with the rest retrieved from reference TRBV7-6 and TRBJ1-1, is GAGVSQSPRYKVTKRGQDVALRCDPISGHVSLYWYRQALGQGPEFLTYFNYEAQQDKSGLPNDRFSAERPEGSISTLTIQRTEQRDSAMYRCASSPHRGLNTEAFFGQGTRLTVV.

This sequence joins TRBV10-3 and TRBJ2-5; TRBD2 matches at 13 bases. The V gene end was trimmed by 0 bases and the J gene end by 5 bases; junction bases not matched to a gene: 9. The CDR3 loop spans 18 amino acids. Germline V gene lookup returns CDR1 ENHRY and CDR2 SYGVKD. The CDR3 region is CAISESGGLAGLLETQYF. In nucleotides, the CDR3 is TGTGCCATCAGTGAGTCGGGGGGACTAGCGGGGCTCCTGGAGACCCAGTACTTC.

The CDR3 DNA is TGTGCCAGCAGCTTAGCGCGAATGGCTGGCTACACCTTC. Protein sequence: CASSLARMAGYTF. The chain couples TRBV7-9 to TRBJ1-2; the D is unclear. Per germline, CDR1 SEHNR and CDR2 FQNEAQ (reference sequence). The CDR3 covers 13 residues. Deletions cut 0 bases from V and 7 bases from J, with 9 bases between.

This chain uses TRBV6-6 with TRBJ1-2, with D maybe TRBD1 (5 bases). The CDR3 loop spans 15 amino acids. The germline V and J ends were trimmed by 0 bases and 2 bases, with 10 bases remaining between them. Germline V gene sequence: CDR1 MNHNY, CDR2 SVGAGI (reference sequence). CDR3 amino acids: CASSYSGRENYGYTF. The CDR3, as DNA: TGTGCCAGCAGTTACTCGGGCAGGGAAAACTATGGCTACACCTTC.

This sequence joins TRBV2 and TRBJ2-5; 7 positions agree with TRBD1. The CDR3 contains 14 residues. Germline CDR1 is SNHLY and CDR2 is FYNNEI. Unmatched junction bases numbered 9, after V lost 6 bases and J lost 5 bases. The CDR3 nucleotides are TGTGCCAGCAGACCGGGACAGACTCGTGAGACCCAGTACTTC. The encoded protein is CASRPGQTRETQYF.

The gene calls are TRBV6-1 and TRBJ1-4; 9 positions agree with TRBD1. The junction had 10 bases not matched to a gene; V was cut back by 4 bases and J by 7 bases. CDR3 length: 16 residues. The germline gives CDR1 MNHNS, CDR2 SASEGT. Here the CDR3 reads CASSAHRTGAAEKLFF. The DNA of the CDR3 is TGTGCCAGCAGTGCCCACCGGACAGGGGCGGCTGAAAAACTGTTTTTT.

The gene calls are TRBV7-2 and TRBJ2-3; D is ambiguous. V lost 4 bases and J 0 bases, leaving 11 bases between the germline ends. CDR3 length: 15 amino acids. Germline V gene sequence: CDR1 SGHTA, CDR2 FQGNSA. The CDR3 sequence is CASSSLWPSTDTQYF. CDR3 in DNA: TGTGCCAGCAGCTCTCTGTGGCCCAGCACAGATACGCAGTATTTT.

In nucleotides, the CDR3 is TGTGCCAGCAGCGTTGATATGGGACAGAACTATGGCTACACCTTC. It encodes CASSVDMGQNYGYTF. The V and J genes are TRBV6-1 and TRBJ1-2, with 7 bases matching TRBD1. J lost 2 bases, V lost 6 bases, and 9 bases had no gene match. The CDR3 sequence is 15 residues long. Germline V gene data show CDR1 as MNHNS and CDR2 as SASEGT.

The V gene is TRBV4-2, the J gene TRBJ2-3, with TRBD2 matching over 9 bases. The V and J ends lost 1 base and 1 base, in that order; junction bases with no gene match: 6. The CDR3 is made up of 17 amino acids. Germline loops: CDR1 LGHNA, CDR2 YNFKEQ. CDR3 coding DNA: TGTGCCAGCAGCCAAGTTTCGGCTAGCGGGGGCACAGATACGCAGTATTTT. Protein: CASSQVSASGGTDTQYF.

The V call is TRBV6-1, the J call TRBJ2-1, with D perhaps matching TRBD2 (6 bases). V was cut by 2 bases and J by 9 bases, with 11 bases left in between. This CDR3 spans 13 amino acids. The V gene's germline CDR1 is MNHNS and CDR2 SASEGT. CDR3 loop: CASSELGGGEQFF. CDR3 nucleotide sequence: TGTGCCAGCAGTGAATTGGGAGGAGGTGAGCAGTTCTTC.

The V call is TRBV5-4, the J call TRBJ2-6; 10 nucleotides agree with TRBD1. V was clipped by 4 bases and J by 2 bases; unmatched bases: 6. The CDR3 has 17 residues. CDR1 is SGHNT, CDR2 YYREEE, per germline (reference sequence). The DNA for the CDR3 is TGTGCCAGCAGCGGTCCGGGACAGGGGCCTGGGGCCAACGTCCTGACTTTC. It yields the protein CASSGPGQGPGANVLTF.

This clone came up a few times. The chain uses TRBV7-3 and TRBJ2-3, with a weak D call TRBD2 (6 bases). The CDR3 has 14 amino acids. The V end was cut by 5 bases, the J end by 5 bases, with 14 bases between. The germline gives CDR1 SGHTA, CDR2 FQGTGA. CDR3 sequence reads: CASSLIVGGDTQYF. The DNA of the CDR3 is TGTGCCAGCAGCCTCATCGTCGGGGGAGATACGCAGTATTTT. The variable domain in full, completed from reference TRBV7-3 and TRBJ2-3, reads GAGVSQTPSNKVTEKGKYVELRCDPISGHTALYWYRQSLGQGPEFLIYFQGTGAADDSGLPNDRFFAVRPEGSVSTLKIQRTERGDSAVYLCASSLIVGGDTQYFGPGTRLTVL.

The chain joins TRBV18 to TRBJ2-3; D unresolved. Germline V gives CDR1 KGHSH, CDR2 LQKENI. V lost 0 bases to trimming and J lost 0 bases, with 10 bases between them. The CDR3 sequence is 16 residues long. The CDR3 nucleotides read TGTGCCAGCTCACCACCGACCTCGCGGAGCACAGATACGCAGTATTTT. Translating gives CASSPPTSRSTDTQYF.